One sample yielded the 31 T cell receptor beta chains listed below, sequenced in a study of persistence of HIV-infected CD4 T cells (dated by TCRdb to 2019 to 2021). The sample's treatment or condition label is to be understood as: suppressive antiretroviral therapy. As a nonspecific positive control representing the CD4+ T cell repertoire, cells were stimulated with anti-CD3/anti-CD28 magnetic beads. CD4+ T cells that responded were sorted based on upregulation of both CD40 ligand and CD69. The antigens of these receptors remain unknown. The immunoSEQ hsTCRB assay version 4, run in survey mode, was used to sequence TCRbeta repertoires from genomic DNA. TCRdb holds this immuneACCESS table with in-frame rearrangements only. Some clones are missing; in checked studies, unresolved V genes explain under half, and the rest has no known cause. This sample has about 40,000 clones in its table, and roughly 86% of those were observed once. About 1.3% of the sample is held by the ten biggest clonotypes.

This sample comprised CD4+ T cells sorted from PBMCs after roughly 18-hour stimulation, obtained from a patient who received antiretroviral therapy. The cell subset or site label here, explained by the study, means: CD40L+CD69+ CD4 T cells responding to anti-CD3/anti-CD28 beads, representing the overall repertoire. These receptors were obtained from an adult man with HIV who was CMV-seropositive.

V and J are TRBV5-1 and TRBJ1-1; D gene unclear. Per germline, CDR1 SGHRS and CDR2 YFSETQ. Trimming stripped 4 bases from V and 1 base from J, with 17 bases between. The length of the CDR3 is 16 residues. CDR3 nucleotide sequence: TGCGCCAGCAGCGGGGAAGTTAGAGTCTCGAACACTGAAGCTTTCTTT. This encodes CASSGEVRVSNTEAFF. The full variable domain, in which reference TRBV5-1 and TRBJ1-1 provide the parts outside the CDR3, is KAGVTQTPRYLIKTRGQQVTLSCSPISGHRSVSWYQQTPGQGLQFLFEYFSETQRNKGNFPGRFSGRQFSNSRSEMNVSTLELGDSALYLCASSGEVRVSNTEAFFGQGTRLTVV.

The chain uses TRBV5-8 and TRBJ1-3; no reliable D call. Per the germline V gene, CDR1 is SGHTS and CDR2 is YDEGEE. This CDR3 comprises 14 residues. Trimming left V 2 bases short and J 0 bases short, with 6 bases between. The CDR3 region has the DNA TGTGCCAGCAGCTTCCGCAGCTCTGGAAACACCATATATTTT. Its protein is CASSFRSSGNTIYF.

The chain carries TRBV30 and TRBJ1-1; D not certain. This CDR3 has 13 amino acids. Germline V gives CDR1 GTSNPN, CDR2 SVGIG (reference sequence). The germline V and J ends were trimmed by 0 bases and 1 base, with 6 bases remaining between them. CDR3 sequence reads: CAWSVWRNTEAFF. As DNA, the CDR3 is TGTGCCTGGAGTGTATGGAGGAACACTGAAGCTTTCTTT.

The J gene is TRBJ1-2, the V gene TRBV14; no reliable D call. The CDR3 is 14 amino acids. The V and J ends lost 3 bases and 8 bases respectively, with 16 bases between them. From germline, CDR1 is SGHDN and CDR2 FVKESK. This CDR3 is CASSHRSKGRGYTF. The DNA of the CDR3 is TGTGCCAGCAGCCACCGCTCGAAAGGACGCGGCTACACCTTC.

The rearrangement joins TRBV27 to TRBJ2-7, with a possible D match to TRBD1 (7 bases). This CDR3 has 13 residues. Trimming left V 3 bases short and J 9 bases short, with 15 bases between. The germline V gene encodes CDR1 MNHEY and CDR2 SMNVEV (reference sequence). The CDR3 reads CASSFRGVRAQYF. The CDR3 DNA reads TGTGCCAGCAGTTTCAGGGGGGTACGTGCGCAGTACTTC.

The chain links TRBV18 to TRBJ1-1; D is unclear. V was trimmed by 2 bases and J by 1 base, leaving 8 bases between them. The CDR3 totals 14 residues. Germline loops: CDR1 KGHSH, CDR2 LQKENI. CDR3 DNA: TGTGCCAGCTCACCATCGATACAGAACACTGAAGCTTTCTTT. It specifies CASSPSIQNTEAFF. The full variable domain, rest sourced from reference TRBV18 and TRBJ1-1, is NAGVMQNPRHLVRRRGQEARLRCSPMKGHSHVYWYRQLPEEGLKFMVYLQKENIIDESGMPKERFSAEFPKEGPSILRIQQVVRGDSAAYFCASSPSIQNTEAFFGQGTRLTVV.

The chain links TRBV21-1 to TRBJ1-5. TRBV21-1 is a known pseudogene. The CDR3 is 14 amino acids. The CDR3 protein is CASSKGGRNQPQHF. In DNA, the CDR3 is TGTGCCAGCAGCAAGGGAGGCAGAAATCAGCCCCAGCATTTT.

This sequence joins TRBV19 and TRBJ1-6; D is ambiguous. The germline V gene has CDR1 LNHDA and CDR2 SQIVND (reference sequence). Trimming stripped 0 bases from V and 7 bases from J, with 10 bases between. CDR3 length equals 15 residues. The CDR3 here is CASSIERTLNSPLHF. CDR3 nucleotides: TGTGCCAGTAGTATAGAGAGAACCCTAAATTCACCCCTCCACTTT.

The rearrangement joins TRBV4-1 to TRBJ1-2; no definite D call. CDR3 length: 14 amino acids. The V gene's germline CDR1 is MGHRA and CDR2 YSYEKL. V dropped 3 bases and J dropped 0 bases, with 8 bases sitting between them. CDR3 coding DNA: TGCGCCAGCAGCCACCCTTCGGCTAACTATGGCTACACCTTC. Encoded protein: CASSHPSANYGYTF.

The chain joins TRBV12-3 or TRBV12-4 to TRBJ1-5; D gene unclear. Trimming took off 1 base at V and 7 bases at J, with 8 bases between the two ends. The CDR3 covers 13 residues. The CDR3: CASSLGGSQPQHF. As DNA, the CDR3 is TGTGCCAGCAGTTTAGGGGGATCGCAGCCCCAGCATTTT.

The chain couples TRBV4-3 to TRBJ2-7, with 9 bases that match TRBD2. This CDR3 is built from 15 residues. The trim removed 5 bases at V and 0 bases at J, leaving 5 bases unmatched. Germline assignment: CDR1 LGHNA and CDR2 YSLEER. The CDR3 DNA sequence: TGCGCCAGCAGCGAGACTAGCGGAAGCTCCTACGAGCAGTACTTC. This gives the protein CASSETSGSSYEQYF.

The CDR3 DNA is TGTGCCAGCAGCTTATTATACCAGGTCAATTATGGCTACACCTTC. It specifies CASSLLYQVNYGYTF. The chain recombines TRBV7-2 with TRBJ1-2; D unclear. Germline CDR1 SGHTA, CDR2 FQGNSA. Deletions cut 2 bases from V and 5 bases from J, with 15 bases between. This CDR3 has 15 residues.

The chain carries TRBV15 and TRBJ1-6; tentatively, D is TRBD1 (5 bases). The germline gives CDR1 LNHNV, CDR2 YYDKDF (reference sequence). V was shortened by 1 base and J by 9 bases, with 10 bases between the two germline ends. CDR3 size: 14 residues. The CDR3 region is CATSRGDSFSPLHF. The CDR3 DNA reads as TGTGCCACCAGCAGAGGAGACAGTTTTTCACCCCTCCACTTT.

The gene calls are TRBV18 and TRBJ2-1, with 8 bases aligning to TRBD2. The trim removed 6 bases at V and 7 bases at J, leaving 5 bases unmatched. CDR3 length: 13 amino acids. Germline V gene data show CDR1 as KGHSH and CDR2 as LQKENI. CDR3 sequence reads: CASSTGGGNEQFF. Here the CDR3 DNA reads TGTGCCAGCTCTACCGGGGGGGGGAATGAGCAGTTCTTC.

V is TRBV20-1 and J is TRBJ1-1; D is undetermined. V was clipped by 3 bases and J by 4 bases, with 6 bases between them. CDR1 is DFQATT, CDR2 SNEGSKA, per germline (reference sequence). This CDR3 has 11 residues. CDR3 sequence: CSASLPTEAFF. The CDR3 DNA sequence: TGCAGTGCTAGTCTTCCCACTGAAGCTTTCTTT.

CDR3 amino acids: CASSTTGVNSPLHF. The CDR3 coding sequence is TGTGCCAGCAGCACGACAGGGGTCAACTCACCCCTCCACTTT. The chain is built from TRBV7-3 and TRBJ1-6; the match to TRBD1 covers 8 bases. V gave up 5 bases and J gave up 10 bases; unmatched junction bases: 7. Per germline, CDR1 SGHTA and CDR2 FQGTGA. This CDR3 spans 14 amino acids.

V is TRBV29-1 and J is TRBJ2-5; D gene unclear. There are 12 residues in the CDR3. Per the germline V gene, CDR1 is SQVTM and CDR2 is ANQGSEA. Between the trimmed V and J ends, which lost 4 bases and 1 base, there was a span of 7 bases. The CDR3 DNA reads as TGCAGCGTTGGTTTAACCCAAGAGACCCAGTACTTC. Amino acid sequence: CSVGLTQETQYF.

The CDR3 region has the DNA TGTGCCAGCAGTTTACCCTCAAGGAACACCGGGGAGCTGTTTTTT. This translates into CASSLPSRNTGELFF. The chain links TRBV28 to TRBJ2-2; D gene unclear. The ends were cut back, 2 bases at V and 1 base at J, with 8 bases in the middle. This CDR3 region has 15 residues. CDR1 MDHEN and CDR2 SYDVKM come from the germline V gene.

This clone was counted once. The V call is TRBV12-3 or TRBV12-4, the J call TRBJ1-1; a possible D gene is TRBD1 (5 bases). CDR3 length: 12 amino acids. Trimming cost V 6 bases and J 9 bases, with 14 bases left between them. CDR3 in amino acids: CASRQQAWKAFF. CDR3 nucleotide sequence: TGTGCCAGCAGACAACAGGCGTGGAAAGCTTTCTTT.

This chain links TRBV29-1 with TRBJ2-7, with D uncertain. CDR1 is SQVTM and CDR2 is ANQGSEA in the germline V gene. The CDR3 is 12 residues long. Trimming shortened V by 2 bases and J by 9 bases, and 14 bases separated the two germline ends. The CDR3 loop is CSVETVSFRQYF. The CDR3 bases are TGCAGCGTTGAAACAGTTTCATTTCGGCAGTACTTC.

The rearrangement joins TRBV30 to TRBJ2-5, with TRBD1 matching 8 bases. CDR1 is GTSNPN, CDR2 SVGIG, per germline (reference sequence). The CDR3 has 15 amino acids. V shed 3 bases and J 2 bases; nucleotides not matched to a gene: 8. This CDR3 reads CAWSLPGQAQETQYF. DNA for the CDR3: TGTGCCTGGAGCCTTCCGGGACAGGCACAAGAGACCCAGTACTTC.

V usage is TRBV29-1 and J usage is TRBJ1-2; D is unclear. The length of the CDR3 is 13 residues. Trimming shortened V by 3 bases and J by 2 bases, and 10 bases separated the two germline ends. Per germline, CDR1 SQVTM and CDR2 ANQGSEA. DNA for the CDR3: TGCAGCGTTGATAGCTTGGGAAACTATGGCTACACCTTC. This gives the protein CSVDSLGNYGYTF.

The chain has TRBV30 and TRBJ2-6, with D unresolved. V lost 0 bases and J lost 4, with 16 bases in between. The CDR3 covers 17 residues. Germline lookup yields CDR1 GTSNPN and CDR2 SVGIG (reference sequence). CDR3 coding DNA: TGTGCCTGGAGTGTACAAAGTCGAGGCCCCGGGGCCAACGTCCTGACTTTC. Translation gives CAWSVQSRGPGANVLTF.

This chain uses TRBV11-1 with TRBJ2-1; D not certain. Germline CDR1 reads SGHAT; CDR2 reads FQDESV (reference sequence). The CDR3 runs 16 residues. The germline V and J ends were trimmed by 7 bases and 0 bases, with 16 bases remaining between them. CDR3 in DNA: TGTGCCAGCAACCGACAAGGCACCGGCTCCTACAATGAGCAGTTCTTC. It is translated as CASNRQGTGSYNEQFF. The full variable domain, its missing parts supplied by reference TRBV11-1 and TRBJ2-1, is EAEVAQSPRYKITEKSQAVAFWCDPISGHATLYWYRQILGQGPELLVQFQDESVVDDSQLPKDRFSAERLKGVDSTLKIQPAELGDSAMYLCASNRQGTGSYNEQFFGPGTRLTVL.

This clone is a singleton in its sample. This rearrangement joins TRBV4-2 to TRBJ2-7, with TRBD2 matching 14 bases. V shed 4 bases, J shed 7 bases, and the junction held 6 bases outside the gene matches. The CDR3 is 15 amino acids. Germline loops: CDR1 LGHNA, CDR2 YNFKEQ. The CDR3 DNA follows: TGTGCCAGCAGCCGGCCGGGACTAGCGGGAGTTGAGCAGTACTTC. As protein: CASSRPGLAGVEQYF.

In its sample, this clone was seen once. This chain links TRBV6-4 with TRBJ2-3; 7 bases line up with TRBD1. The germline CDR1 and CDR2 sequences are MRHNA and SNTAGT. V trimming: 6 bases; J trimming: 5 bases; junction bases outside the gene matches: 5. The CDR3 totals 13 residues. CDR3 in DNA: TGTGCCAGCAGCGAAGGGGGCAGAGATACGCAGTATTTT. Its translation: CASSEGGRDTQYF.

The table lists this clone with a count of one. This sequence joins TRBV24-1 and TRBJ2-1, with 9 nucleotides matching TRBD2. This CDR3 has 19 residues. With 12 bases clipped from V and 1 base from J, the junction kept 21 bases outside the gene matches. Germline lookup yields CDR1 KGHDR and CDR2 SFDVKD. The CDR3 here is CAPGLYSGRFWMSYNEQFF. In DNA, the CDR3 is TGTGCCCCCGGTCTTTATAGCGGGAGATTTTGGATGTCCTACAATGAGCAGTTCTTC.

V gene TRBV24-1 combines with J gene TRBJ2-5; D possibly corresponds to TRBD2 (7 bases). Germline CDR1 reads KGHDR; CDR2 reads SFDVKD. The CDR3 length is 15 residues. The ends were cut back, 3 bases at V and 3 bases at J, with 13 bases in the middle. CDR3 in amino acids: CATSDRQGREETQYF. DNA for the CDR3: TGTGCCACCAGTGATCGCCAGGGGAGGGAAGAGACCCAGTACTTC.

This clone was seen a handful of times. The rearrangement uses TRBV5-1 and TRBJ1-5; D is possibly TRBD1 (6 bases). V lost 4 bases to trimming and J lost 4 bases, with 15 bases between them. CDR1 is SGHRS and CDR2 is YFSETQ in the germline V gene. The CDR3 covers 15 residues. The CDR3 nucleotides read TGCGCCAGCAGCATAACTCCGGGGGCAAATCAGCCCCAGCATTTT. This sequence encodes CASSITPGANQPQHF.

The CDR3: CASSVESSASTIYF. CDR3 DNA: TGTGCCAGCAGCGTAGAATCGTCCGCAAGCACCATATATTTT. The chain combines TRBV9 with TRBJ1-3; D call uncertain. This CDR3 comprises 14 residues. The germline V and J ends were trimmed by 0 bases and 9 bases, with 13 bases remaining between them. CDR1 SGDLS and CDR2 YYNGEE come from the germline V gene. Looking up the rest from reference TRBV9 and TRBJ1-3 gives the full variable domain: DSGVTQTPKHLITATGQRVTLRCSPRSGDLSVYWYQQSLDQGLQFLIQYYNGEERAKGNILERFSAQQFPDLHSELNLSSLELGDSALYFCASSVESSASTIYFGEGSWLTVV.

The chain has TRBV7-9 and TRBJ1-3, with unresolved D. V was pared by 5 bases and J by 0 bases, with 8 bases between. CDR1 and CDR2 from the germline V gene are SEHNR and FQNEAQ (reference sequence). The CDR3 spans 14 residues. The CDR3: CASSPQSSGNTIYF. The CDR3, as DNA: TGTGCCAGCAGCCCGCAGTCCTCTGGAAACACCATATATTTT.